The T cell receptor (beta chain) described here comes from a study of blood T cell repertoires in COVID-19. Study in general: The United States, Italy and Spain were the sources of the acute and convalescent COVID-19 samples. From T cells, B-cell-depleted T cells, or PBMCs came the material, which was cDNA or gDNA.

The CDR3 has 14 residues. Germline CDR1 SGHNT, CDR2 YYREEE (reference sequence). V lost 7 bases, J lost 8 bases, and 21 bases lay in between. Original data processing: For nucleated cells, counts were estimated from reference gene primer amplification. The assay was immunoSEQ multiplex PCR, and TCRdb's table has in-frame clones only and misses some. The DNA gave D and trimming, while V, J and clone size come from that table. The data show 200,000 to 300,000 clones, about 83% seen once. The sequencing input was peripheral blood. The clonotype originates from a man aged 50 or older with acute or convalescent COVID-19. The chain uses TRBV5-4 and TRBJ1-1, with D possibly matching TRBD1 (5 bases). The CDR3 coding sequence is TGTGCCAGCTTCACCGGGGGAGGGCCGGTAGAAGCTTTCTTT. As protein: CASFTGGGPVEAFF. The whole variable domain, filled in from reference TRBV5-4 and TRBJ1-1, reads ETGVTQSPTHLIKTRGQQVTLRCSSQSGHNTVSWYQQALGQGPQFIFQYYREEENGRGNFPPRFSGLQFPNYSSELNVNALELDDSALYLCASFTGGGPVEAFFGQGTRLTVV.